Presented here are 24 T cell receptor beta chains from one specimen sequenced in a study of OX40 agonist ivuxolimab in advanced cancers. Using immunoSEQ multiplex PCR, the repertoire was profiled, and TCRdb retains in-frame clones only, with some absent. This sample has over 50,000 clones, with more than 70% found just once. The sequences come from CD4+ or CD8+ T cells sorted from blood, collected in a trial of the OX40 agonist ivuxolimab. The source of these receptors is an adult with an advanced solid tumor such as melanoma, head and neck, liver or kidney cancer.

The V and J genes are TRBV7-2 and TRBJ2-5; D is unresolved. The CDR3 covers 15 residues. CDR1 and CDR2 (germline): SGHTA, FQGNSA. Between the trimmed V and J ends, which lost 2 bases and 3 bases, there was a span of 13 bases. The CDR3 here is CASSLTSSGEETQYF. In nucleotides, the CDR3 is TGTGCCAGCAGCTTAACGAGCAGTGGGGAAGAGACCCAGTACTTC.

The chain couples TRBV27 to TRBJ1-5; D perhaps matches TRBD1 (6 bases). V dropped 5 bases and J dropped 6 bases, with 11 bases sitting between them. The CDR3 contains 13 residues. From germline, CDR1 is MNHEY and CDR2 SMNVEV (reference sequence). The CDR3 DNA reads TGTGCCAGCAGTCCGCCGGGGGCTCAGCCCCAGCATTTT. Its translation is CASSPPGAQPQHF.

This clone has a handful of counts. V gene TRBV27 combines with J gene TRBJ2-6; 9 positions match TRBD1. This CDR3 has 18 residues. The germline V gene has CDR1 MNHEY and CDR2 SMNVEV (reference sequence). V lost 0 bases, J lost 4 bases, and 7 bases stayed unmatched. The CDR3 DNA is TGTGCCAGCAGTTTATCGGGACAGGGACACTCCGGGGCCAACGTCCTGACTTTC. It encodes CASSLSGQGHSGANVLTF. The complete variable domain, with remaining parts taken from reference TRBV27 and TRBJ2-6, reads EAQVTQNPRYLITVTGKKLTVTCSQNMNHEYMSWYRQDPGLGLRQIYYSMNVEVTDKGDVPEGYKVSRKEKRNFPLILESPSPNQTSLYFCASSLSGQGHSGANVLTFGAGSRLTVL.

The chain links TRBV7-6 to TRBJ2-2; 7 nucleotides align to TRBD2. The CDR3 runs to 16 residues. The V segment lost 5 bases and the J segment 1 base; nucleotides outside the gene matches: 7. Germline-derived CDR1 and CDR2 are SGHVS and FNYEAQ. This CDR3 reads CASSQSSGMNTGELFF. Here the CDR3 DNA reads TGTGCCAGCAGCCAGTCTAGCGGAATGAACACCGGGGAGCTGTTTTTT.

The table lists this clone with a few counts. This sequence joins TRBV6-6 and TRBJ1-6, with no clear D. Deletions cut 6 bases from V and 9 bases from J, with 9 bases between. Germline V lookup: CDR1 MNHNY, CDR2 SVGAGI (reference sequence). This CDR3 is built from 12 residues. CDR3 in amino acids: CASSSGPSPLHF. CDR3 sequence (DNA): TGTGCCAGCAGCTCAGGACCTTCACCCCTCCACTTT.

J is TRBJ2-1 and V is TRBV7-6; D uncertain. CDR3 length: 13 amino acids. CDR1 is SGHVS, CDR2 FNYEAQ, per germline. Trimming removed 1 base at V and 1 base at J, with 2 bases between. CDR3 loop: CASSLESYNEQFF. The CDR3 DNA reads TGTGCCAGCAGCTTAGAATCCTACAATGAGCAGTTCTTC.

CDR3 in DNA: TGTGCCAGCAGCCAAGGACGGGAAGAGACCCAGTACTTC. Its protein product is CASSQGREETQYF. The chain carries TRBV4-2 and TRBJ2-5; the D is unclear. The V end lost 1 base, the J end lost 3 bases, and 6 bases lay between the germline ends. The germline V gene has CDR1 LGHNA and CDR2 YNFKEQ. This CDR3 is 13 amino acids long.

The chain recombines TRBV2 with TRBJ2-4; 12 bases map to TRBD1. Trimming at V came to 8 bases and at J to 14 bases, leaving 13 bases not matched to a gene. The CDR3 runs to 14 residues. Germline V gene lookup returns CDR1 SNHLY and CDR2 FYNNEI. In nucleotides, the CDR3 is TGTGCCAGCGCAGAGGGGACAGGGGGCGACGGAAAGTACTTC. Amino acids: CASAEGTGGDGKYF.

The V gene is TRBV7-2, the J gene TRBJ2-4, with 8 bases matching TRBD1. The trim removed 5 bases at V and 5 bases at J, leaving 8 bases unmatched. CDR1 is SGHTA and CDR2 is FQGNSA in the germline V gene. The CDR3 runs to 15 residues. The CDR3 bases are TGTGCCAGCAGCAAGATACAGGGGGGCGAAAACATTCAGTACTTC. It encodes CASSKIQGGENIQYF.

This chain's CDR3 is CASSTQGAGLSEAFF. Written as DNA, the CDR3 is TGTGCCAGTAGTACCCAGGGGGCCGGACTTTCTGAAGCTTTCTTT. The chain couples TRBV19 to TRBJ1-1; 8 bases line up with TRBD1. The CDR3 is 15 amino acids. CDR1 is LNHDA, CDR2 SQIVND, per germline (reference sequence). V shed 4 bases and J 6 bases; nucleotides not matched to a gene: 10.

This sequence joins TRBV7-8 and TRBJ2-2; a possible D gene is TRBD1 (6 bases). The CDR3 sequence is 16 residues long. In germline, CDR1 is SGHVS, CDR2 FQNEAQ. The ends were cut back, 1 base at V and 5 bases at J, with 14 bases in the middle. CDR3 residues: CASSLGLSQGTGELFF. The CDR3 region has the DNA TGTGCCAGCAGCTTAGGTTTGTCCCAGGGGACCGGGGAGCTGTTTTTT. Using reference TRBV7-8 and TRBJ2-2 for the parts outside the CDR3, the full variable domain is GAGVSQSPRYKVAKRGQDVALRCDPISGHVSLFWYQQALGQGPEFLTYFQNEAQLDKSGLPSDRFFAERPEGSVSTLKIQRTQQEDSAVYLCASSLGLSQGTGELFFGEGSRLTVL.

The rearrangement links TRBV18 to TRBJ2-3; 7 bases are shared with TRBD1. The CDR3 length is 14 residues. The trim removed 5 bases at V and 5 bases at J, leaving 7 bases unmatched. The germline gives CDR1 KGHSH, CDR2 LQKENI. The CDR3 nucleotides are TGTGCCAGCTCAAAGGACAGGTGGGGAGATACGCAGTATTTT. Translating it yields CASSKDRWGDTQYF.

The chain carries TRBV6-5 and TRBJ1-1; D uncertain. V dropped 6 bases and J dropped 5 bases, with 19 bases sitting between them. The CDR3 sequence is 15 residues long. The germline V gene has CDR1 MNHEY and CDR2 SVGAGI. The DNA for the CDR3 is TGTGCCAGCAGAAAACTCCCAGGATCGGAGACTGAAGCTTTCTTT. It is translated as CASRKLPGSETEAFF.

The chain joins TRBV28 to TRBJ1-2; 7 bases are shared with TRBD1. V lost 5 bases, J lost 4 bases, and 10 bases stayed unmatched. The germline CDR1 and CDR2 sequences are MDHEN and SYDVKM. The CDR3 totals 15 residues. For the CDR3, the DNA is TGTGCCAGCAGTCCAGCAGGGGGTATCCCCTATGGCTACACCTTC. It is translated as CASSPAGGIPYGYTF.

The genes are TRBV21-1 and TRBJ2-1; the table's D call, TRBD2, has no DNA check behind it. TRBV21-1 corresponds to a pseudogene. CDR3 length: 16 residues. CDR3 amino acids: CASSLRCGTSYNEQFF. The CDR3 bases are TGTGCCAGCAGCTTACGCTGTGGGACTAGCTACAATGAGCAGTTCTTC.

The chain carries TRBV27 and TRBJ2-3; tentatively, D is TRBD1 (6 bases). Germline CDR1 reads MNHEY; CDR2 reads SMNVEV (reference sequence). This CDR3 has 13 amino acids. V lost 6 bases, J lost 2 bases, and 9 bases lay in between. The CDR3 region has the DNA TGTGCCAGCAGACGGACAGCCACAGATACGCAGTATTTT. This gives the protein CASRRTATDTQYF.

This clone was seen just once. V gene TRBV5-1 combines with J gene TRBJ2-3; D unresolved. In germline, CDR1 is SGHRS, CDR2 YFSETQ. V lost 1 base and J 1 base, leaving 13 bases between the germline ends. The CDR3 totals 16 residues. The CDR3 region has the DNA TGCGCCAGCAGCTTGAGTAGAGGCTCAGGCACAGATACGCAGTATTTT. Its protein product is CASSLSRGSGTDTQYF.

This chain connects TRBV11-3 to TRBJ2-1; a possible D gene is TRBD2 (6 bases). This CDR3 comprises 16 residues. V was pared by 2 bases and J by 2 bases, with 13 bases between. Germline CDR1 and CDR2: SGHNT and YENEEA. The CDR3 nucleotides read TGTGCCAGCAGCTTAAACCGCGGGGCAACCTACAATGAGCAGTTCTTC. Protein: CASSLNRGATYNEQFF.

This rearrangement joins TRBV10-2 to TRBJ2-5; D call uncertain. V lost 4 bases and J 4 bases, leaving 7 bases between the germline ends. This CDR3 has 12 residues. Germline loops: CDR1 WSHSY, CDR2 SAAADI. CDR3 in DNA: TGCGCCAGCAGTGTTTCGGGAGAGACCCAGTACTTC. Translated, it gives CASSVSGETQYF.

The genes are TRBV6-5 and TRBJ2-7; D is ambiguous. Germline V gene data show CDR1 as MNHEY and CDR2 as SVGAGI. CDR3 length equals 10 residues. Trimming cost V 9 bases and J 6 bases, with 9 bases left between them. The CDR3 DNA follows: TGTGCCAGTGGGGAAGGCGAGCAGTACTTC. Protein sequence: CASGEGEQYF.

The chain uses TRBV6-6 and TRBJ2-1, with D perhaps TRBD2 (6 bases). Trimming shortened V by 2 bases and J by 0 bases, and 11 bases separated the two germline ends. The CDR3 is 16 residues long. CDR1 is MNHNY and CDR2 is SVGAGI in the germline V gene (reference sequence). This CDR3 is CASSYPRGTSYNEQFF. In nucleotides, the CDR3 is TGTGCCAGCAGTTACCCGCGGGGCACCTCCTACAATGAGCAGTTCTTC.

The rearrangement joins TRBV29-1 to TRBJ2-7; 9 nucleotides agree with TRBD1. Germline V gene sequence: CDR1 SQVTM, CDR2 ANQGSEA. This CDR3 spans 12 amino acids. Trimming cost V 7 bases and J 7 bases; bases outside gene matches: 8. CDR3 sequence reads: CSARTGEVEQYF. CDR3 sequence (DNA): TGCAGCGCCCGGACAGGGGAAGTAGAGCAGTACTTC.

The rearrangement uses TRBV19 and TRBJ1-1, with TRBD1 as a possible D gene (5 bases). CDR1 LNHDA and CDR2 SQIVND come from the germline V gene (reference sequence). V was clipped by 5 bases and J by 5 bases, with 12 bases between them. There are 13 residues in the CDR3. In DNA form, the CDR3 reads TGTGCCAGTAGTGCTCAGGGAGGGACTGAAGCTTTCTTT. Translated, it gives CASSAQGGTEAFF.

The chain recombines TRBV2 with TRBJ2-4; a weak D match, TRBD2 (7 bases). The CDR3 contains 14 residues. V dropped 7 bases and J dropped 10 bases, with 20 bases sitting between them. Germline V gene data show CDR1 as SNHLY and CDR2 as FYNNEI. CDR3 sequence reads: CASKGGLTSQIQYF. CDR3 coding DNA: TGTGCCAGCAAGGGGGGACTAACCTCCCAAATTCAGTACTTC.